This record covers a single TCR beta chain. The antigen is undetermined. This entry belongs to a study of molecular identifiers for immune sequencing clone quantification. V was cut by 6 bases and J by 10 bases, with 10 bases left in between. This CDR3 has 11 amino acids. Study-wide results and caveats: For effector cells, clones above 20 RNA copies held over 97% of molecules; for naive cells, under 1%.

Naive CD8 sequencing libraries were generated from 20,000 to 1,000,000 sorted cells, with 10%, 30% or 50% RNA as input. Naive CD8 T cells, phenotype CD8+CD4-CCR7+CD45RA+, were sorted. Previously reported methods and listed TCR primers produced the bulk TCR libraries. TCRdb redid the calling of the PCR reads with MiXCR, one entry per CDR3 protein. The repertoire holds hundreds of thousands of distinct CDR3 sequences, with roughly 27% as singletons. The sequenced sample was naive CD8+ T cells from blood, with Jurkat cell RNA spiked in. Subset reported: FACS-sorted CD8+CD4-CCR7+CD45RA+ naive T cells. This clonotype was obtained from a human donor in good health. Some libraries in this study had Jurkat cell RNA spiked in. The chain links TRBV12-3 or TRBV12-4 to TRBJ1-5, with no clear D. DNA of the CDR3: TGTGCCAGCAGCCAGGATGGCCCCCAGCATTTT. It codes for CASSQDGPQHF.